The sequence of this TCR beta chain was determined in a study of Graves' ophthalmopathy and Graves' hyperthyroidism. The study, taken as a whole, reports: Clonotypes were expanded in thyroid at above 0.001 frequency, and most also appeared in blood. Ophthalmopathy versus stable hyperthyroidism: 13-signature model gave 85% to 90% sensitivity, less than 83% specificity. Ophthalmopathy progression predictions by the model showed approximately 79% specificity and approximately 69% sensitivity.

Symptoms, serum thyroxine and TRAb, thyroid ultrasound, and orbital computed tomography formed the diagnostic basis. The CDR3 runs to 15 residues. Germline CDR1 SGHTA, CDR2 FQGNSA. Trimming stripped 6 bases from V and 1 base from J, with 12 bases between. In this sample, this clonotype turned up a few times. What it binds is unknown. Using RNA transcripts, the TCR beta CDR3 regions were amplified. RT-PCR with HTBI primers came first, then second-round multiplex PCR. TCRdb independently ran MiXCR on the multiplex PCR reads; one entry per CDR3 protein. The data show 650,000 to 900,000 distinct CDR3 sequences, approximately 40% seen once.

The TCR sequence derives from an adult man with Graves' ophthalmopathy. Sequencing was carried out using peripheral blood. The chain links TRBV7-2 to TRBJ2-2; TRBD2 might be the D (6 bases). CDR3 protein: CASRLWGENTGELFF. CDR3 nucleotide sequence: TGTGCCAGCAGGTTATGGGGGGAGAACACCGGGGAGCTGTTTTTT.